This TCR beta chain was captured by sequencing in a study of a mutant IDH1 vaccine in newly diagnosed glioma. Study as a whole: There were approximately 60% males and about 38% females among treated patients, whose mean age was 40.4 years. Previous care, which was radiotherapy, temozolomide, or both, most often involved both.

Study-wide results and limits: Vaccine-induced immune responses were detected in roughly 93% of patients.

Time point: baseline, week 1 (first vaccination visit). Treatment specified: pre-vaccination baseline after standard-of-care therapy. There were new WHO grade 3 or 4 astrocytomas in the donors, and these were IDH1-mutant and ATRX-lost. The protocol was immunoSEQ multiplex PCR, while the TCRdb copy is restricted to in-frame clones and leaves out a portion. Of about 23,000 clones in the sample, 80% to 95% are singletons; the top ten hold roughly 9.2%. Concerning this clone itself: The antigen is undetermined.

The germline V gene encodes CDR1 LNHDA and CDR2 SQIVND (reference sequence). The CDR3 consists of 14 residues. Deletions cut 4 bases from V and 7 bases from J, with 14 bases between. The chain couples TRBV19 to TRBJ2-4; D may be TRBD1 (6 bases). The sequenced sample was PBMCs, obtained from a glioma patient treated with radiotherapy, temozolomide or both. This TCR was recovered from a young man with glioma. CDR3 loop: CASSRSQGKNIQYF. The CDR3 DNA follows: TGTGCCAGTAGTAGGTCCCAGGGGAAGAACATTCAGTACTTC.